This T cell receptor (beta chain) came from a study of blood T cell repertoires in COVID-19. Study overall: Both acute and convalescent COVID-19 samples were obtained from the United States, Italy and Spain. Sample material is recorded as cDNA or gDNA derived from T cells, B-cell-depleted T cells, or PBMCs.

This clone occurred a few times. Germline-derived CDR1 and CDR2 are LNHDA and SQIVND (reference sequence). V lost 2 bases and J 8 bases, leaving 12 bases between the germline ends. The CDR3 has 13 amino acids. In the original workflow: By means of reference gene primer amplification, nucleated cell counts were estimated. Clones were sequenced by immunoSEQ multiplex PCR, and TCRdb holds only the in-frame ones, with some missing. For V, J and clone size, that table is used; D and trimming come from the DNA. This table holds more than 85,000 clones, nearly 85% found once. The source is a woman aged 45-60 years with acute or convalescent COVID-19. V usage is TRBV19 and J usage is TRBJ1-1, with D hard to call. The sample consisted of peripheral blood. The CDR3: CASSIPGKREAFF. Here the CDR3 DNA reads TGTGCCAGTAGTATACCCGGGAAGCGGGAAGCTTTCTTT.